This TCR beta chain was captured by sequencing in a study of blood T cell repertoires in COVID-19. Study overall: COVID-19 samples collected from the United States, Italy and Spain covered acute and convalescent phases. From T cells, B-cell-depleted T cells, or PBMCs came the material, which was cDNA or gDNA.

Germline CDR1 is SGHAT and CDR2 is FQNNGV. J was trimmed by 5 bases and V by 3 bases; bases with no gene match: 4. The CDR3 covers 14 residues. Methods used by the authors: Estimated nucleated cell counts came from reference gene primer amplification. This table comes from immunoSEQ multiplex PCR, and its TCRdb copy is limited to in-frame clones, with some not included. V and J calls and clone size are as listed in that table; D and trimming were resolved from the DNA. The table lists 20,000 to 25,000 clones, 84% of them singletons. The sample was peripheral blood. This TCR was recovered from a middle-aged man with acute or convalescent COVID-19. This sequence joins TRBV11-2 and TRBJ1-2, with 9 bases matching TRBD1. The CDR3 coding sequence is TGTGCCAGCAGCTTGGGGACAGGGCAGTATGGCTACACCTTC. Encoded protein: CASSLGTGQYGYTF. Variable domain in full (rest from reference TRBV11-2 and TRBJ1-2): EAGVAQSPRYKIIEKRQSVAFWCNPISGHATLYWYQQILGQGPKLLIQFQNNGVVDDSQLPKDRFSAERLKGVDSTLKIQPAKLEDSAVYLCASSLGTGQYGYTFGSGTRLTVV.